The present TCR beta chain was sequenced within a study of shared clonotypes between healthy human individuals. The study, taken as a whole, reports: The sharing of 5% to 6.5% of naive CD4 clonotypes was seen across several donors. The genetic and exposure-history diversity represented was limited by few donors.

As to this clone: What it binds is not known.

CD8 cells regarded as naive lacked CD45RO, were positively chosen for CCR7, and omitted terminally differentiated effector memory CD45RA+ cells. The donor cohort consisted entirely of Caucasian adults residing in Nashville, Tennessee. Germline assignment: CDR1 GTSNPN and CDR2 SVGIG (reference sequence). V dropped 8 bases and J dropped 2 bases, with 12 bases sitting between them. The CDR3 has 12 residues. Deep level was the assay's run setting. Sequencing was performed with immunoSEQ multiplex PCR; in TCRdb, only in-frame clones are kept and a portion is missing. This sample carries about 2 million clones, about 94% of them seen once, and the ten largest clones take more than 0.9%.

Sequencing was performed on naive CD8+ T cells sorted from blood. The TCR comes from a man between 18 and 35 years old in good health. The chain couples TRBV30 to TRBJ2-5; D call uncertain. The DNA of the CDR3 is TGTGCCCTTGACAAGTTACAAGAGACCCAGTACTTC. Its protein is CALDKLQETQYF. Variable domain in full (rest from reference TRBV30 and TRBJ2-5): SQTIHQWPATLVQPVGSPLSLECTVEGTSNPNLYWYRQAAGRGLQLLFYSVGIGQISSEVPQNLSASRPQDRQFILSSKKLLLSDSGFYLCALDKLQETQYFGPGTRLLVL.